Presented here are 9 T cell receptor beta chains from one specimen sequenced in a study of post-analysis software for immune sequencing data. General study points: TRBV5-6, TRBV5-1 and TRBV20-1 were among roughly 5 TRBV segments more frequent in patients than controls.

TCR beta cDNA libraries included unique molecular identifiers. TCRdb reanalysed the PCR reads using MiXCR and keeps one entry per CDR3 protein. This sample has some 800,000 distinct CDR3 sequences, with about half found just once. These TCRs are of unknown antigen specificity. Sequenced material: blood. The receptors derive from a girl aged 5 to 17 with multiple sclerosis.

This rearrangement joins TRBV24-1 to TRBJ2-1; possibly TRBD1 or TRBD2 for D (5 bases each). Looked up from germline, CDR1 is KGHDR and CDR2 is SFDVKD. Trimming cost V 3 bases and J 2 bases, with 10 bases left between them. The CDR3 runs to 15 residues. CDR3 sequence (DNA): TGTGCCACCAGTGATAGGGACCGTCCCTACAATGAGCAGTTCTTC. Translated, it gives CATSDRDRPYNEQFF.

This clonotype appeared a few times. This chain uses TRBV20-1 with TRBJ2-3; 7 bases line up with TRBD2. Germline values: CDR1 DFQATT, CDR2 SNEGSKA (reference sequence). CDR3 length: 17 amino acids. V lost 3 bases, J lost 0 bases, and 12 bases stayed unmatched. Here the CDR3 DNA reads TGCAGTGCTAGTGGTGAGGAACTAGCGACTAGCACAGATACGCAGTATTTT. This translates into CSASGEELATSTDTQYF.

The chain combines TRBV7-6 with TRBJ2-7, with a possible D match to TRBD1 (7 bases). Germline V lookup: CDR1 SGHVS, CDR2 FNYEAQ. Trimming removed 5 bases from V and 0 bases from J, with 17 bases in between. There are 16 residues in the CDR3. CDR3 region: CASSRPRGDSSYEQYF. The CDR3 coding sequence is TGTGCCAGCAGCCGGCCTAGGGGGGACAGCTCCTACGAGCAGTACTTC.

This clonotype was picked up a small number of times. V is TRBV29-1 and J is TRBJ2-5; tentatively, D is TRBD2 (5 bases). There are 12 residues in the CDR3. Germline V gene data show CDR1 as SQVTM and CDR2 as ANQGSEA. With 4 bases removed from V and 5 bases from J, the gap between germline ends came to 11 bases. For the CDR3, the DNA is TGCAGCGTTGTAGGGCGAGGGGAGACCCAGTACTTC. Translated, it gives CSVVGRGETQYF.

This clonotype was seen only a few times. V and J are TRBV12-3 or TRBV12-4 and TRBJ1-2; D not resolved. With 2 bases removed from V and 0 bases from J, the gap between germline ends came to 4 bases. The CDR3 totals 13 residues. The CDR3 coding sequence is TGTGCCAGCAGTTTAAAGGCTAACTATGGCTACACCTTC. It translates to CASSLKANYGYTF.

The V call is TRBV12-3 or TRBV12-4, the J call TRBJ2-5; 8 nucleotides agree with TRBD1. The CDR3 is 15 residues long. V shed 11 bases and J 4 bases; nucleotides not matched to a gene: 15. CDR3 sequence reads: CAGTISGGLSETQYF. The CDR3 nucleotides are TGTGCCGGCACCATCTCAGGGGGCTTATCAGAGACCCAGTACTTC.

This sequence joins TRBV29-1 and TRBJ1-2; 7 nucleotides agree with TRBD1. The CDR3 length is 17 residues. Germline loops: CDR1 SQVTM, CDR2 ANQGSEA. The V and J ends lost 2 bases and 5 bases, in that order; junction bases with no gene match: 17. This CDR3 reads CSVEIPTAGTAFYGYTF. The DNA for the CDR3 is TGCAGCGTTGAAATCCCAACCGCAGGGACAGCTTTTTATGGCTACACCTTC.

The chain is built from TRBV6-2 or TRBV6-3 and TRBJ1-2; D is perhaps TRBD1 (5 bases). The CDR3 consists of 16 residues. The germline gives CDR1 MNHEY, CDR2 SVGEGT. Trimming removed 6 bases at V and 0 bases at J, with 17 bases between. CDR3 protein: CASSTPEGRSNYGYTF. CDR3 nucleotides: TGTGCCAGCAGCACCCCGGAGGGGCGATCTAACTATGGCTACACCTTC.

This clonotype came up once. The chain employs TRBV14 and TRBJ2-5; 9 nucleotides agree with TRBD2. The V gene's germline CDR1 is SGHDN and CDR2 FVKESK. Germline trimming cut 4 bases from V and 2 bases from J; bases unmatched to any gene: 8. This CDR3 is built from 16 residues. The CDR3 loop reads CASSLLAGVLQETQYF. The CDR3 coding sequence is TGTGCCAGCAGCCTGTTAGCGGGAGTTCTACAAGAGACCCAGTACTTC.